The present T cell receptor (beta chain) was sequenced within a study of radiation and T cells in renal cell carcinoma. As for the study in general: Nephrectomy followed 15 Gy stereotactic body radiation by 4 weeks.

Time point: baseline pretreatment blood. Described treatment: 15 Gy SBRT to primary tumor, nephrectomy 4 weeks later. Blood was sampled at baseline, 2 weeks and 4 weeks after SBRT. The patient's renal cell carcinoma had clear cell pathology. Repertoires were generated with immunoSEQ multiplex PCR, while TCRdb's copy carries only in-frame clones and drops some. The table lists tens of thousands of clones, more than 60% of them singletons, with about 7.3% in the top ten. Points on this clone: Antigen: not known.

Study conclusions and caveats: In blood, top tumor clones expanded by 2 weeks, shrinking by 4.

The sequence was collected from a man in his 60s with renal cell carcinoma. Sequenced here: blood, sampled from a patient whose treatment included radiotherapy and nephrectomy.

The DNA for the CDR3 is TGTGCCAGCAGTTCGCAGACAGGGATGAATCAGCCCCAGCATTTT. Translation: CASSSQTGMNQPQHF. The V gene is TRBV5-5, the J gene TRBJ1-5; 7 positions match TRBD1. V lost 5 bases, J lost 4 bases, and 9 bases stayed unmatched. This CDR3 spans 15 amino acids. The germline CDR1 and CDR2 sequences are SGHKS and YYEKEE (reference sequence).